Listed here is a single TCR beta chain. What it binds is not known. No fewer than 7 million PBMCs went into each sample. Primers used in a second PCR of roughly 6 to 11 cycles were a sample-barcoded 5' primer and a J-beta primer mix. With 12 random nucleotides, a template-switch adaptor tagged each individual cDNA molecule. TCRdb itself ran the 5' RACE reads through MiXCR, one entry per CDR3 protein. The table includes about 730,000 distinct CDR3 sequences, roughly 43% detected once. CDR1 and CDR2 (germline): MNHEY, SVGAGI. V lost 6 bases, J lost 4 bases, and 10 bases lay in between. CDR3 length: 12 residues. The data are from a study of blood T cells in healthy people across ages. Study-level points and caveats: Expanded clonotype changes were possibly confounded by unknown donor CMV status. Older age went with lower TCR beta diversity per million T cells, in a roughly linear way.

The sequencing sample was made of blood. The V call is TRBV6-5, the J call TRBJ2-7; TRBD2 is a possible D gene (6 bases). The receptor was derived from an older woman in good health. CDR3 sequence (DNA): TGTGCCAGCAGGTCCGGGACTTACGAGCAGTACTTC. Translated, it gives CASRSGTYEQYF.